A selection of T cell receptor beta chains follows, all from one sample in a study of blood T cells in healthy people across ages. TCRdb reanalysed the 5' RACE reads using MiXCR and keeps one entry per CDR3 protein. Counted here are some 1,800,000 distinct CDR3 sequences, around 40% occurring once; the ten biggest clones make up under 30%. The sequenced sample was blood. These receptors were taken from a human donor in good health. Each CDR3 is given with its conserved first and last residue. A D gene is named only where the DNA matches it firmly. Size tells how often a clone was seen (once, few, many) or the class of an expanded clone, and some rows leave it out.

v_call: TRBV9
clone_size: -
d_call: TRBD1
j_call: TRBJ2-5
cdr3_nt: TGTGCCAGCAGCCTACAGGGGTCGCGTCAAGAGACCCAGTACTTC
cdr3_aa: CASSLQGSRQETQYF

v_call: TRBV12-5
clone_size: -
d_call: -
j_call: TRBJ2-7
cdr3_nt: TGTGCTAGTGGTTTGGTAGGGTCTGTGGAGCAGTACTTC
cdr3_aa: CASGLVGSVEQYF

v_call: TRBV12-3/TRBV12-4
clone_size: -
d_call: TRBD2
j_call: TRBJ2-3
cdr3_nt: TGTGCCAGCAAGCGGGGCACAGATGCGCAGTATTTT
cdr3_aa: CASKRGTDAQYF

v_call: TRBV5-1
clone_size: few
d_call: -
j_call: TRBJ2-3
cdr3_nt: TGCGCCAGCAGCTTGGGACAGGTTGAAGATACGCAGTATTTT
cdr3_aa: CASSLGQVEDTQYF

v_call: TRBV9
clone_size: -
d_call: -
j_call: TRBJ1-2
cdr3_nt: TGTACCAGCACCGGTGAGGGAATGGCGTATGGCTACACCTTC
cdr3_aa: CTSTGEGMAYGYTF

v_call: TRBV20-1
clone_size: -
d_call: -
j_call: TRBJ1-2
cdr3_nt: TGCAGTGCTACCGAGGGCGCCTATGGCTACACCTTC
cdr3_aa: CSATEGAYGYTF

v_call: TRBV5-1
clone_size: -
d_call: TRBD2
j_call: TRBJ2-5
cdr3_nt: TGCGCCAGCAGCTTGGGGGTGATTACCGGGACTAGTGTCCAAGAGACCCAGTACTTC
cdr3_aa: CASSLGVITGTSVQETQYF

v_call: TRBV10-3
clone_size: few
d_call: TRBD1
j_call: TRBJ2-2
cdr3_nt: TGTGCCACGGAGACCGGGACAGGAAACACCGGGGAGCTGTTTTTT
cdr3_aa: CATETGTGNTGELFF

v_call: TRBV7-8
clone_size: -
d_call: -
j_call: TRBJ2-7
cdr3_nt: TGTGCCAGCAGCTTAGCCGAGGGAGCGTACGACGAGCAGTACTTC
cdr3_aa: CASSLAEGAYDEQYF

v_call: TRBV7-9
clone_size: -
d_call: -
j_call: TRBJ1-1
cdr3_nt: TGTGCCAGCAGCCCCCCCGACGGACGGTTGAACACTGAAGCTTTCTTT
cdr3_aa: CASSPPDGRLNTEAFF

v_call: TRBV7-2
clone_size: -
d_call: TRBD2
j_call: TRBJ2-1
cdr3_nt: TGTGCCAGCAGCCTTAACGGGGGGAATTACAATGAGCAGTTCTTC
cdr3_aa: CASSLNGGNYNEQFF

v_call: TRBV20-1
clone_size: -
d_call: -
j_call: TRBJ1-1
cdr3_nt: TGCAGTACGACCCCCGGGGACGCTGAAGCTTTCTTT
cdr3_aa: CSTTPGDAEAFF

v_call: TRBV12-3/TRBV12-4
clone_size: few
d_call: -
j_call: TRBJ1-2
cdr3_nt: TGTGCCAGCGGAAGGACCCGCTATGGCTACACCTTC
cdr3_aa: CASGRTRYGYTF

v_call: TRBV10-3
clone_size: -
d_call: -
j_call: TRBJ2-1
cdr3_nt: TGTGCCAGCTCCAAGAGACAGGAAGAATACAATGAGCAGTTCTTC
cdr3_aa: CASSKRQEEYNEQFF

v_call: TRBV2
clone_size: -
d_call: TRBD1
j_call: TRBJ1-2
cdr3_nt: TGTGCCAGCAGTCTAGGGACAGGGGGACGATATGGCTACACCTTC
cdr3_aa: CASSLGTGGRYGYTF

v_call: TRBV6-2/TRBV6-3
clone_size: -
d_call: -
j_call: TRBJ2-7
cdr3_nt: TGTGCCAGCAGATCCACCATAGCCTCACAGGGAACCTACGAGCAGTACTTC
cdr3_aa: CASRSTIASQGTYEQYF

v_call: TRBV12-3/TRBV12-4
clone_size: -
d_call: -
j_call: TRBJ1-1
cdr3_nt: TGTGCCAGCACCCGAACAGGCGCAGGGGCTTTCTTT
cdr3_aa: CASTRTGAGAFF

v_call: TRBV6-2/TRBV6-3
clone_size: -
d_call: TRBD1
j_call: TRBJ1-2
cdr3_nt: TGTGCCAGTAGCCATCCAGCGGACAGGGCTGGCTACACCTTC
cdr3_aa: CASSHPADRAGYTF

v_call: TRBV7-2
clone_size: once
d_call: TRBD1
j_call: TRBJ1-1
cdr3_nt: TGTGCCAGCAGCTTCGGAGAGACAGGGCAAGCTTTCTTT
cdr3_aa: CASSFGETGQAFF

v_call: TRBV4-1
clone_size: -
d_call: TRBD1
j_call: TRBJ2-7
cdr3_nt: TGCGCCAGCAGCCACCTACCTGGACAGGGGATTTCCTACGAGCAGTACTTC
cdr3_aa: CASSHLPGQGISYEQYF

v_call: TRBV5-1
clone_size: few
d_call: -
j_call: TRBJ2-7
cdr3_nt: TGCGCCAGCAGCCCGCTAGGCGACTACGAGCAGTACTTC
cdr3_aa: CASSPLGDYEQYF

v_call: TRBV4-1
clone_size: -
d_call: TRBD1
j_call: TRBJ1-4
cdr3_nt: TGCGCCAGCAGCCAAATTAGGGGGCGTTTAAATGAAAAACTGTTTTTT
cdr3_aa: CASSQIRGRLNEKLFF

v_call: TRBV7-2
clone_size: -
d_call: TRBD2
j_call: TRBJ2-1
cdr3_nt: TGTGCCAGCAATAACGTAGCGGGGGGGACTGACTACAATGAGCAGTTCTTC
cdr3_aa: CASNNVAGGTDYNEQFF

v_call: TRBV12-3/TRBV12-4
clone_size: -
d_call: TRBD1
j_call: TRBJ2-5
cdr3_nt: TGTGCCAGCAGTTTAGAAGCCGAGCGGGACAGGGGTAACCAAGAGACCCAGTACTTC
cdr3_aa: CASSLEAERDRGNQETQYF

v_call: TRBV4-3
clone_size: -
d_call: -
j_call: TRBJ2-1
cdr3_nt: TGCGCCAGCAGCCAAGATGGGATGAGCCTGAATGAGCAGTTCTTC
cdr3_aa: CASSQDGMSLNEQFF

v_call: TRBV21-1
clone_size: many
d_call: -
j_call: TRBJ1-5
cdr3_nt: TGTGCCAGTATCGCGAGACAGGGGTCCAGACTATACAATCAGCCCCAGCATTTT
cdr3_aa: CASIARQGSRLYNQPQHF

v_call: TRBV6-5
clone_size: -
d_call: -
j_call: TRBJ2-5
cdr3_nt: TGTGCCAGCAGTTACTCGATGGCAACGGAGACCCAGTACTTC
cdr3_aa: CASSYSMATETQYF

v_call: TRBV5-5
clone_size: few
d_call: TRBD2
j_call: TRBJ2-3
cdr3_nt: TGTGCCAGCAGACCTAGCGGGGTCACAGATACGCAGTATTTT
cdr3_aa: CASRPSGVTDTQYF

v_call: TRBV4-2
clone_size: few
d_call: TRBD1
j_call: TRBJ2-7
cdr3_nt: TGTGCCAGCAGCCGTAAACAGGGGATAGGGGTCTACGAGCAGTACTTC
cdr3_aa: CASSRKQGIGVYEQYF

v_call: TRBV3-1
clone_size: -
d_call: -
j_call: TRBJ2-1
cdr3_nt: TGTGCCAGCAGCCAAGAACCTCGACGGGGAGCGGGGTTCTTC
cdr3_aa: CASSQEPRRGAGFF

v_call: TRBV12-3/TRBV12-4
clone_size: few
d_call: TRBD1
j_call: TRBJ2-7
cdr3_nt: TGTGCCAGCGCCGACAGGGTAGGAAAGAAAGGCTCCTACGAGCAGTACTTC
cdr3_aa: CASADRVGKKGSYEQYF

v_call: TRBV29-1
clone_size: -
d_call: TRBD1
j_call: TRBJ1-2
cdr3_nt: TGCAGCGATGGTCCAGGACAGGGGGATTATGGCTACACCTTC
cdr3_aa: CSDGPGQGDYGYTF

v_call: TRBV12-3/TRBV12-4
clone_size: few
d_call: TRBD1
j_call: TRBJ2-7
cdr3_nt: TGTGCCAGCAGTCCAAAGGGGGCTAACTACAATGAGCAGTACTTC
cdr3_aa: CASSPKGANYNEQYF

v_call: TRBV20-1
clone_size: -
d_call: -
j_call: TRBJ1-4
cdr3_nt: TGCAGTGCTAGAGCCCGTGAAACTAATGAAAAACTGTTTTTT
cdr3_aa: CSARARETNEKLFF

v_call: TRBV7-2
clone_size: -
d_call: -
j_call: TRBJ2-7
cdr3_nt: TGTGCCAGCAGTCGAGAGGGTTTGGTCTACGAGCAGTACTTC
cdr3_aa: CASSREGLVYEQYF

v_call: TRBV7-9
clone_size: -
d_call: -
j_call: TRBJ2-5
cdr3_nt: TGTGCCAGCAGCTTAGGCAACGGGGGCTCCGAGACCCAGTACTTC
cdr3_aa: CASSLGNGGSETQYF

v_call: TRBV29-1
clone_size: -
d_call: -
j_call: TRBJ1-2
cdr3_nt: TGCAGCGTGAGCAACCTACCTTCTGGCTACACCTTC
cdr3_aa: CSVSNLPSGYTF

v_call: TRBV7-2
clone_size: few
d_call: TRBD2
j_call: TRBJ2-1
cdr3_nt: TGTGCCAGCAGTCCGGGGGGGCCTTCCGCCTACAATGAGCAGTTCTTC
cdr3_aa: CASSPGGPSAYNEQFF

v_call: TRBV6-2/TRBV6-3
clone_size: few
d_call: -
j_call: TRBJ2-5
cdr3_nt: TGTGCCAGCAGCGACCCGATATCGTACCAAGAGACCCAGTACTTC
cdr3_aa: CASSDPISYQETQYF

v_call: TRBV7-2
clone_size: -
d_call: -
j_call: TRBJ1-1
cdr3_nt: TGTGCCAGCAGCTACACAGAGCGGACTGAAGCTTTCTTT
cdr3_aa: CASSYTERTEAFF

v_call: TRBV4-3
clone_size: -
d_call: -
j_call: TRBJ2-3
cdr3_nt: TGCGCCAGCAGCAGGGGCTATTCAGATACGCAGTATTTT
cdr3_aa: CASSRGYSDTQYF

v_call: TRBV6-5
clone_size: -
d_call: -
j_call: TRBJ2-4
cdr3_nt: TGTGCCAGCAGCGCCGATTGGGGAGAGCAGTACTTC
cdr3_aa: CASSADWGEQYF

v_call: TRBV10-3
clone_size: few
d_call: -
j_call: TRBJ1-4
cdr3_nt: TGTGCCATCAGTGACGGGCCAAATGAAAAACTGTTTTTT
cdr3_aa: CAISDGPNEKLFF

v_call: TRBV7-2
clone_size: many
d_call: -
j_call: TRBJ2-1
cdr3_nt: TGTGCCAGTGCTGCGCTGAATGAGCAGTTCTTC
cdr3_aa: CASAALNEQFF

v_call: TRBV4-3
clone_size: -
d_call: -
j_call: TRBJ1-1
cdr3_nt: TGCGCCAGCAGCCAGTCTTACAGGGACACTGAAGCTTTCTTT
cdr3_aa: CASSQSYRDTEAFF

v_call: TRBV12-3/TRBV12-4
clone_size: few
d_call: -
j_call: TRBJ2-1
cdr3_nt: TGTGCCAGCAGTTACGCCATCAATGAGCAGTTCTTC
cdr3_aa: CASSYAINEQFF

v_call: TRBV5-1
clone_size: -
d_call: TRBD2
j_call: TRBJ2-5
cdr3_nt: TGCGCCAGCAACGATGGCGGAATGCGAGCGGGGGCCTACAATGAGCAGTACTTC
cdr3_aa: CASNDGGMRAGAYNEQYF

v_call: TRBV18
clone_size: -
d_call: TRBD2
j_call: TRBJ2-3
cdr3_nt: TGTGCCAGCTCACTCGATAGCGGGGGCCCCACAGATACGCAGTATTTT
cdr3_aa: CASSLDSGGPTDTQYF

v_call: TRBV7-9
clone_size: -
d_call: -
j_call: TRBJ1-6
cdr3_nt: TGTGCCAGCAGCCAAGGCCCCCACTTT
cdr3_aa: CASSQGPHF

v_call: TRBV4-1
clone_size: -
d_call: -
j_call: TRBJ1-2
cdr3_nt: TGCGCCAGCAGCCACGAAATGGGTTTGAATAGACCTAACTATGGCTACACCTTC
cdr3_aa: CASSHEMGLNRPNYGYTF

v_call: TRBV11-1
clone_size: -
d_call: -
j_call: TRBJ2-7
cdr3_nt: TGTGCCAGCAGCAAAGGGGGGGAGCCTATGGAGCAGTACTTC
cdr3_aa: CASSKGGEPMEQYF

v_call: TRBV7-9
clone_size: -
d_call: -
j_call: TRBJ2-2
cdr3_nt: TGTGCCAGCAGCGCGCGTTCCGGGACGAACACCGGGGAGCTGTTTTTT
cdr3_aa: CASSARSGTNTGELFF

v_call: TRBV4-3
clone_size: few
d_call: -
j_call: TRBJ1-6
cdr3_nt: TGCGCCAGCAGCCAAGATAGGTGGACAAATAACGATTCACCCCTCCACTTT
cdr3_aa: CASSQDRWTNNDSPLHF

v_call: TRBV24-1
clone_size: few
d_call: TRBD1
j_call: TRBJ1-1
cdr3_nt: TGTGCCACCAGAGGACAGGGGGGACTGAACACTGAAGCTTTCTTT
cdr3_aa: CATRGQGGLNTEAFF

v_call: TRBV29-1
clone_size: few
d_call: TRBD1
j_call: TRBJ2-3
cdr3_nt: TGCAGCGGTCGGACAGGCGGCACAGATACGCAGTATTTT
cdr3_aa: CSGRTGGTDTQYF

v_call: TRBV5-1
clone_size: few
d_call: TRBD2
j_call: TRBJ2-5
cdr3_nt: TGCGCCAGCAGGAGGACTAGCGGGGATCAAGAGACCCAGTACTTC
cdr3_aa: CASRRTSGDQETQYF

v_call: TRBV5-1
clone_size: few
d_call: -
j_call: TRBJ2-2
cdr3_nt: TGCGCCAGCAGCTTGGAGGGGCGAAGGAACACCGGGGAGCTGTTTTTT
cdr3_aa: CASSLEGRRNTGELFF

v_call: TRBV5-1
clone_size: many
d_call: TRBD2
j_call: TRBJ2-1
cdr3_nt: TGCGCCAGCAGCCTCCGGGGGGGCTACAATGAGCAGTTCTTC
cdr3_aa: CASSLRGGYNEQFF

v_call: TRBV14
clone_size: -
d_call: -
j_call: TRBJ1-1
cdr3_nt: TGTGCCAGCAGCCCCTGGGACCGAATGAACACTGAAGCTTTCTTT
cdr3_aa: CASSPWDRMNTEAFF

v_call: TRBV9
clone_size: few
d_call: TRBD1
j_call: TRBJ2-5
cdr3_nt: TGTGCCAGCAGCGTAGATAACAGGGGGCGTCAGACCCAGTACTTC
cdr3_aa: CASSVDNRGRQTQYF